This T cell receptor (beta chain) was found in a study of vaccination effects on CD4 cells after COVID-19. As for the study in general: Either the BNT162b2 or mRNA-1273 vaccine was given to participants in two doses.

Findings and limits, study-wide: Convalescent patients were few in the study, and early post-infection timepoints were absent. Cross-reactivity toward common cold coronaviruses was confined to only 1 of 255 vaccine-induced clones in healthy vaccinees.

With regard to this clone: What it binds is unknown.

Germline CDR1 reads MNHNS; CDR2 reads SASEGT. This CDR3 comprises 15 residues. Trimming pared 2 bases from V and 3 bases from J, leaving 14 bases between. TCRdb keeps only in-frame clones here, not all; method: immunoSEQ multiplex PCR. The repertoire includes 25,000 or so clones, 60% to 75% of them detected once, and approximately 13% sits in the top ten. Peptide-pool stimulation followed by sequencing identified expanded antigen-specific CD4+ clonotypes in the ViraFEST assay. Once cultured for 10 days, the cells underwent separation to obtain CD4+ T cells. Each vaccine recipient was nucleocapsid antibody negative and had no prior SARS-CoV-2 infection. IL-2 at around 9.8 IU/ml and peptides at around 9.6 ug/ml were added to cultured PBMC, around 2.2 million per well.

This receptor was taken from a human donor who received a COVID-19 vaccine. The gene calls are TRBV6-1 and TRBJ2-7; maybe TRBD2 (6 bases). This specimen consisted of CD4+ T cells from PBMCs cultured with HCoV-OC43 spike peptides, obtained before COVID-19 vaccination. The subset denotes: HCoV-OC43 spike overlapping peptide pool stimulation. The CDR3 here is CASSEYAGMSYEQYF. CDR3 DNA sequence: TGTGCCAGCAGTGAATATGCGGGGATGAGCTACGAGCAGTACTTC.